This note documents a single T cell receptor (beta chain) sequence. Its antigen is still unknown. V shed 4 bases and J 6 bases; nucleotides not matched to a gene: 11. This CDR3 is built from 16 residues. Germline CDR1 MNHEY, CDR2 SVGAGI. This sample was taken from a study of cytomegalovirus exposure and HLA in healthy donors. The study's findings and limits: Cytomegalovirus status was reportedly diagnosed by the classifier with high specificity and sensitivity.

The PCR was carried out with 60 Vbeta primers and 13 Jbeta primers. Repertoires were generated with immunoSEQ multiplex PCR, while TCRdb's copy carries only in-frame clones and drops some. The profile shows about 140,000 clones, roughly 85% of them singletons. The receptor's source is a man aged 35 to 55 in good health and CMV-seropositive. The chain combines TRBV6-5 with TRBJ1-1, with 10 bases fitting TRBD1. Source material: PBMCs. The chain's CDR3 is CASSSSPGQGRSEAFF. CDR3 coding DNA: TGTGCCAGCAGTTCAAGCCCGGGACAGGGGCGCTCTGAAGCTTTCTTT.